The sample holds a few counts of the clone carrying this TCR beta chain. This sample is part of a study of T cell changes during pregnancy in multiple sclerosis. Trimming removed 5 bases at V and 0 bases at J, with 16 bases between. This CDR3 is 16 amino acids long. From germline, CDR1 is MNHEY and CDR2 SMNVEV (reference sequence). Assay: immunoSEQ multiplex PCR; the TCRdb copy retains only in-frame clones and omits some. This table holds just under 95,000 clones, around 92% found once. The clonotype comes from a female donor with multiple sclerosis, enrolled in a pregnancy study. The chain recombines TRBV27 with TRBJ1-2, with unresolved D. The sample was peripheral blood, taken in the first trimester of pregnancy. As DNA, the CDR3 is TGTGCCAGCAGTCCCAGCGGTAGATTTTCTAACTATGGCTACACCTTC. This sequence encodes CASSPSGRFSNYGYTF.